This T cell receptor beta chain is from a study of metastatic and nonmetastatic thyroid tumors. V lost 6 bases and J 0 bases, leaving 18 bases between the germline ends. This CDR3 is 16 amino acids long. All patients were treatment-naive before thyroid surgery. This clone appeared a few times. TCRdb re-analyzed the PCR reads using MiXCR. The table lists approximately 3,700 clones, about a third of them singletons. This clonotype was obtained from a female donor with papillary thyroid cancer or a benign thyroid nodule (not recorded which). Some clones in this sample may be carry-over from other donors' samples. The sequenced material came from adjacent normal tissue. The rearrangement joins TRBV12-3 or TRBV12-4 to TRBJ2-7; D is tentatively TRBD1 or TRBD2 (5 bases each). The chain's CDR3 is CASRPGTAFFSYEQYF. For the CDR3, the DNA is TGTGCCAGCAGACCTGGGACCGCCTTCTTCTCCTACGAGCAGTACTTC.